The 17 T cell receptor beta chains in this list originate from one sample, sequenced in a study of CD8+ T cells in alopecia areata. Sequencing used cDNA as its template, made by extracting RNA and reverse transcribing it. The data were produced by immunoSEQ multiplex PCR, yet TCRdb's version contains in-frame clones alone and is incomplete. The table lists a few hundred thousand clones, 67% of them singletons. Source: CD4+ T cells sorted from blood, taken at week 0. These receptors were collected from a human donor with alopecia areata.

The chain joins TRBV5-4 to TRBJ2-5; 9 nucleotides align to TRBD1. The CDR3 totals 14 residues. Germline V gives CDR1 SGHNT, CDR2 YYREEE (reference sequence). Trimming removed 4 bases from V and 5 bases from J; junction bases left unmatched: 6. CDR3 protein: CASSEGQGKETQYF. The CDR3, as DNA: TGTGCCAGCAGCGAAGGACAGGGGAAGGAGACCCAGTACTTC. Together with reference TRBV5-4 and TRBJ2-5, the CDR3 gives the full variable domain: ETGVTQSPTHLIKTRGQQVTLRCSSQSGHNTVSWYQQALGQGPQFIFQYYREEENGRGNFPPRFSGLQFPNYSSELNVNALELDDSALYLCASSEGQGKETQYFGPGTRLLVL.

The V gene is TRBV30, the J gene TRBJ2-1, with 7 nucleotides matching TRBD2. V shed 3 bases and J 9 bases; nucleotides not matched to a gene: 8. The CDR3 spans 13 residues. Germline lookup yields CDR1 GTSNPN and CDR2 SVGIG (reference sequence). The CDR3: CAWREWPGGEQFF. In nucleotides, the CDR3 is TGTGCCTGGAGGGAATGGCCGGGGGGTGAGCAGTTCTTC.

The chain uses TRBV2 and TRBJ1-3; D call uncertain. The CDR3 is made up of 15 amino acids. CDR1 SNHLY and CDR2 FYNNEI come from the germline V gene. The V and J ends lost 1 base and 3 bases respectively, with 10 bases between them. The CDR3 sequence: CASSEGFRNGNTIYF. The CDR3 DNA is TGTGCCAGCAGTGAAGGGTTTAGGAATGGAAACACCATATATTTT. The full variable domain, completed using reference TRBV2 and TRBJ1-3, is EPEVTQTPSHQVTQMGQEVILRCVPISNHLYFYWYRQILGQKVEFLVSFYNNEISEKSEIFDDQFSVERPDGSNFTLKIRSTKLEDSAMYFCASSEGFRNGNTIYFGEGSWLTVV.

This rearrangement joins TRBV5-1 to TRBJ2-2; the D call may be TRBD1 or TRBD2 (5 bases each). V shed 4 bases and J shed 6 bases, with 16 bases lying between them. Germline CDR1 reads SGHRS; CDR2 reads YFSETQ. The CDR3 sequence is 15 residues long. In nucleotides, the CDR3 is TGCGCCAGCAGCGTCCGGGACGGCGGCGCCGGGGAGCTGTTTTTT. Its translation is CASSVRDGGAGELFF. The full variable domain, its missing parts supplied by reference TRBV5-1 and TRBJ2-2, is KAGVTQTPRYLIKTRGQQVTLSCSPISGHRSVSWYQQTPGQGLQFLFEYFSETQRNKGNFPGRFSGRQFSNSRSEMNVSTLELGDSALYLCASSVRDGGAGELFFGEGSRLTVL.

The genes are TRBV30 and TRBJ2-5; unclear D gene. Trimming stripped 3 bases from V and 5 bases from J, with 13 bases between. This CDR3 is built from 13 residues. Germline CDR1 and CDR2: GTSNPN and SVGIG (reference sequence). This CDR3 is CAWSASSMETQYF. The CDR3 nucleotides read TGTGCCTGGAGCGCCAGTAGTATGGAGACCCAGTACTTC.

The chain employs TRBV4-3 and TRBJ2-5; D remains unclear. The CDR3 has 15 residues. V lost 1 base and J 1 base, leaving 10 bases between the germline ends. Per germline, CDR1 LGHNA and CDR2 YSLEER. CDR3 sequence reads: CASSQGHSPQETQYF. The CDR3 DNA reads TGCGCCAGCAGCCAAGGACATTCCCCCCAAGAGACCCAGTACTTC.

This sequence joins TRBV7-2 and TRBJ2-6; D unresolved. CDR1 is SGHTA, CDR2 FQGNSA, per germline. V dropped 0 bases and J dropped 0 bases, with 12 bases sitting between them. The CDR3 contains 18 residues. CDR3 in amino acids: CASSLAAATFSGANVLTF. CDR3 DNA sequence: TGTGCCAGCAGCTTAGCGGCAGCTACCTTCTCTGGGGCCAACGTCCTGACTTTC. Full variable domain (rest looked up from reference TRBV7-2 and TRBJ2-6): GAGVSQSPSNKVTEKGKDVELRCDPISGHTALYWYRQSLGQGLEFLIYFQGNSAPDKSGLPSDRFSAERTGGSVSTLTIQRTQQEDSAVYLCASSLAAATFSGANVLTFGAGSRLTVL.

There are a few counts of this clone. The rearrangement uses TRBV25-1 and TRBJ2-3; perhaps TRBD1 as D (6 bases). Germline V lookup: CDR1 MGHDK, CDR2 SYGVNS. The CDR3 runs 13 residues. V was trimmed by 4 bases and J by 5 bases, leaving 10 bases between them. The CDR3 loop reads CASSVTGLDTQYF. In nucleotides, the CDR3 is TGTGCCAGCAGTGTAACAGGGTTAGATACGCAGTATTTT.

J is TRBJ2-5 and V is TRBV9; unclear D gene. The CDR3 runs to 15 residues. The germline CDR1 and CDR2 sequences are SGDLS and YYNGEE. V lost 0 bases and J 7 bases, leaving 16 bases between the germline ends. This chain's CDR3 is CASSVATGDGWTQYF. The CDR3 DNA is TGTGCCAGCAGCGTAGCTACCGGAGACGGGTGGACCCAGTACTTC.

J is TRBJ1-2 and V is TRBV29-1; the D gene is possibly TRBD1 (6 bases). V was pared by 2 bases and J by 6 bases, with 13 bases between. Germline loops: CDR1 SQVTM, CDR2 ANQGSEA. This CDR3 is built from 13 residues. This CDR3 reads CSVEPNRDHGYTF. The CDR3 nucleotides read TGCAGCGTTGAACCCAACAGGGACCATGGCTACACCTTC.

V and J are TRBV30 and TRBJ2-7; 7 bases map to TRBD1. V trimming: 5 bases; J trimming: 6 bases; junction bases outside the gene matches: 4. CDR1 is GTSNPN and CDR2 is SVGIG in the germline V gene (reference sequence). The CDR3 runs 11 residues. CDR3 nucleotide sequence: TGTGCCTGGGGACAGGATGGCGAGCAGTACTTC. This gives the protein CAWGQDGEQYF.

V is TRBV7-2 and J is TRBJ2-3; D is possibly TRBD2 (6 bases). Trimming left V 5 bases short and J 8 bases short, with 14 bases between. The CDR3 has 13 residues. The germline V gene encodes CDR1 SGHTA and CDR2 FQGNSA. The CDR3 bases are TGTGCCAGCAGCCCAAGACTAGGTCGTACGCAGTATTTT. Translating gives CASSPRLGRTQYF.

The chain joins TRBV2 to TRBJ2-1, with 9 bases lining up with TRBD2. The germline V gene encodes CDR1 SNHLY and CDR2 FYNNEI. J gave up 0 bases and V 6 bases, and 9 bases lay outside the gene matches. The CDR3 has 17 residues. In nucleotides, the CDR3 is TGTGCCAGCAGCCTTCTAGCGGGACTCCTCTCCTACAATGAGCAGTTCTTC. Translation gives CASSLLAGLLSYNEQFF.

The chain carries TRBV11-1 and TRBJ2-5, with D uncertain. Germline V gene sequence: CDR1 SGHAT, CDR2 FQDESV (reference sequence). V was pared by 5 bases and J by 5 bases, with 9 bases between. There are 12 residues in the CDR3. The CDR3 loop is CASSIYRETQYF. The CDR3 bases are TGTGCCAGCAGCATCTATCGGGAGACCCAGTACTTC.

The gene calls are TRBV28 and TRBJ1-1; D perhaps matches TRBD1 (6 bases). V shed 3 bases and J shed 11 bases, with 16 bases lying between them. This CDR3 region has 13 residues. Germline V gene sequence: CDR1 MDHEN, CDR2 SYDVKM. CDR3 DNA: TGTGCCAGCAGTTTCCCAAGCCAGGGGAGGGCTTTCTTT. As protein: CASSFPSQGRAFF.

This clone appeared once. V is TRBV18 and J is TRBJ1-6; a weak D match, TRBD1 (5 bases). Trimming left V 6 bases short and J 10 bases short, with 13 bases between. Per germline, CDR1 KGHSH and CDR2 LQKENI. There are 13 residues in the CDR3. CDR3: CASSRDGESPLHF. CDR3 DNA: TGTGCCAGCTCCCGGGACGGGGAATCACCCCTCCACTTT.

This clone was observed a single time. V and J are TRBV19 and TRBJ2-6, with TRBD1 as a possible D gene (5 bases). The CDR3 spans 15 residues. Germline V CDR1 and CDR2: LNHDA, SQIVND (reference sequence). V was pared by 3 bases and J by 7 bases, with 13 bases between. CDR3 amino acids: CASSIVGALANVLTF. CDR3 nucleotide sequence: TGTGCCAGTAGTATCGTTGGGGCCCTCGCCAACGTCCTGACTTTC.